This T cell receptor beta chain comes out of a study of neurological immune-mediated disorders (dated by TCRdb to the late 2010s). Looking at the study overall: Using UMI-based sequencing, the study compared peripheral blood TCR-beta repertoires from patients with HTLV-I-associated myelopathy (HAM/TSP), patients with multiple sclerosis, and healthy controls. Longitudinal samples, technical triplicates and paired sorted CD4+ and CD8+ T-cell subsets, alongside PBMC samples, were included among the roughly 100 TCR-beta libraries. The cohort was made up of 68 subjects, consisting of roughly 15 HAM/TSP patients, about 34 multiple sclerosis patients and approximately 20 healthy controls.

This clonotype was detected ten times or more. The target of this receptor is not known. No base quality information exists; no much larger clone differs at one position. cDNA synthesis used template-switch 5'RACE with a primer carrying a 10-nucleotide random unique molecular identifier tagging each TCR transcript. Every sequencing run yielded over 200 million TCR-beta sequences covering 15-18 subjects. The RNeasy kit was used for extraction of total RNA. TCR-beta VDJ regions were amplified with primers for the TCR constant region and the 5'RACE anchor, using the KAPA Real-time Library Amplification kit. Sample indexes and Illumina adaptors were added in a first PCR, and a second PCR then increased library yield. After Ampure bead purification, the TCR product of roughly 650 bp was size-selected on a 2% E-gel SizeSelection system. Before pooling, library quality was checked on a Bioanalyzer, concentration was measured with Qubit, and libraries were quantified with the Kapa Library Quantification kit. An Illumina HiSeq 2500 sequenced the libraries paired-end 2 x 150 bp. To increase sequence diversity, roughly 24-30% phiX was spiked into each library pool. Per the source publication's procedure: The UMI-based MiGEC pipeline processed quality-filtered reads and removed over 75% of raw TCR sequences during error correction. VDJ genes were aligned to IMGT germline references, and clonotypes were defined by unique CDR3 amino acid sequence plus V-J genes. Clonal expansion, Shannon diversity and CDR3 relatedness were evaluated with VDJtools (CalcPairwiseDistances, ClusterSamples), while phylogenetic trees were built in CLCbio workbench. Using coefficient-of-variation modelling across technical triplicates, the study counted a clone as expanded if it had at least 8 unique UMIs. In-frame beta chains were kept once TCRdb had trimmed the public reads at Q25 with fastp and called clones with MiXCR. CDR3 protein duplicates are merged, each entry listing the most common genes and DNA. The V and J calls follow TCRdb's processing rather than the paper's. This sample gives tens of thousands of distinct CDR3 sequences in total; about 26% of them show up just once. The ten biggest clones cover roughly 25% of the sample.

As encoded in the germline V gene, CDR1 is MGHDK while CDR2 is SYGVNS. Relative to germline, V is 8 bases shorter and J is 4 bases shorter, with 17 bases between their ends. The CDR3 has 14 amino acids, counting the end cysteine and phenylalanine. Only the CDR3 region is kept as DNA, spanning 42 bases read in frame from base 1. Overall study outcomes, separate from this receptor: TCR clonal expansion was greatest in HAM/TSP patients and smallest in MS patients, who ranked below even healthy controls. No identical CDR3 amino acid sequences were shared among expanded clones across subjects, suggesting private TCR-beta repertoires in all groups.

The healthy controls were volunteers from blood banks in Maryland, USA. Unsorted PBMC libraries were generated from 2 million PBMCs stored in RNAlater at -80 °C until RNA extraction. Peripheral blood was subjected to Ficoll-Hypaque density gradient centrifugation to isolate PBMCs, which were then cryopreserved in liquid nitrogen. Input material: PBMCs. Rearrangement joined TRBV25-1 to TRBJ1-1; no D gene is confidently identified. This clonotype was sampled from a woman between 70 and 85 years old in good health. The sequenced DNA: TGTGCCAGCGGCGGCCTATTGGGGAGCACTGAAGCTTTCTTT. Its protein product is CASGGLLGSTEAFF.